This is a list of T cell receptor beta chains from one sample in a study of blood T cell repertoires in COVID-19. Here immunoSEQ multiplex PCR was the method, and the copy in TCRdb shows in-frame clones only, minus some. The table lists approximately 300,000 clones, approximately 90% of them singletons. Sample: peripheral blood. These receptors were obtained from a woman between 50 and 59 years old who had recovered from COVID-19. The CDR3 runs from the conserved cysteine through the conserved F or W. Each record gives: clone size, V gene, D gene, J gene, CDR3 DNA, CDR3 protein. The D gene is left open where the match is weak. Size is omitted from some rows. Given values are once, few, many or a class for expanded clones.

clone size: -; V gene: TRBV6-2/TRBV6-3; D gene: TRBD1; J gene: TRBJ2-3; CDR3 DNA: TGTGCCAGCAGTCGAACAGGGGGCACAGATACGCAGTATTTT; CDR3 protein: CASSRTGGTDTQYF
clone size: few; V gene: TRBV7-2; D gene: -; J gene: TRBJ2-7; CDR3 DNA: TGTGCCAGCAGCCTCCGTAGGGGTAGCTCCTACGAGCAGTACTTC; CDR3 protein: CASSLRRGSSYEQYF
clone size: -; V gene: TRBV7-8; D gene: -; J gene: TRBJ2-6; CDR3 DNA: TGTGCCAGCAGCTTGAGCCTCTCTGGGGCCAACGTCCTGACTTTC; CDR3 protein: CASSLSLSGANVLTF
clone size: once; V gene: TRBV19; D gene: -; J gene: TRBJ1-5; CDR3 DNA: TGTGCCAGTAGCCGGGACTCACTTAGCAATCAGCCCCAGCATTTT; CDR3 protein: CASSRDSLSNQPQHF
clone size: -; V gene: TRBV3-1/TRBV3-2; D gene: -; J gene: TRBJ2-3; CDR3 DNA: TGTGCCAGCAGCCAAGATTTGGCGGGGGCAATCACAGATACGCAGTATTTT; CDR3 protein: CASSQDLAGAITDTQYF
clone size: -; V gene: TRBV9; D gene: -; J gene: TRBJ2-7; CDR3 DNA: TGTGCCAGCAGCGTAGGCTCGGACATATCTTCCTACGAGCAGTACTTC; CDR3 protein: CASSVGSDISSYEQYF
clone size: -; V gene: TRBV5-1; D gene: TRBD1; J gene: TRBJ2-3; CDR3 DNA: TGCGCCAGCAGCTGGACAGGGGGATACACAGATACGCAGTATTTT; CDR3 protein: CASSWTGGYTDTQYF
clone size: -; V gene: TRBV10-3; D gene: TRBD1; J gene: TRBJ1-5; CDR3 DNA: TGTGCCATCAGGGACCAGGGGGCGTCTGGGGAGCCCCAGCATTTT; CDR3 protein: CAIRDQGASGEPQHF
clone size: -; V gene: TRBV28; D gene: TRBD1; J gene: TRBJ1-1; CDR3 DNA: TGTGCCAGCAGCTATGACAGGGGGACTGAAGCTTTCTTT; CDR3 protein: CASSYDRGTEAFF
clone size: -; V gene: TRBV28; D gene: -; J gene: TRBJ2-2; CDR3 DNA: TGTGCCAGCAGAAACGGGGGAGCCGGGGAGCTGTTTTTT; CDR3 protein: CASRNGGAGELFF
clone size: -; V gene: TRBV9; D gene: -; J gene: TRBJ1-2; CDR3 DNA: TGTGCCAGCAGCTCGGGAGCGGGGAGTCCGTATGGCTACACCTTC; CDR3 protein: CASSSGAGSPYGYTF
clone size: once; V gene: TRBV28; D gene: TRBD1; J gene: TRBJ1-1; CDR3 DNA: TGTGCCAGCAGTTCCCCCGGGACAGGGGGCGTTAGGGGAGCTTTCTTT; CDR3 protein: CASSSPGTGGVRGAFF
clone size: -; V gene: TRBV7-8; D gene: TRBD2; J gene: TRBJ2-5; CDR3 DNA: TGTGCCAGCAGCTTAGTACAGCGGGGGGAGACCCAGTACTTC; CDR3 protein: CASSLVQRGETQYF
clone size: -; V gene: TRBV6-4; D gene: TRBD2; J gene: TRBJ2-1; CDR3 DNA: TGTGCCAGCAGTTTCGCGGGAGTAGGTGAGCAGTTCTTC; CDR3 protein: CASSFAGVGEQFF
clone size: -; V gene: TRBV2; D gene: -; J gene: TRBJ1-4; CDR3 DNA: TGTGCCAGCTGGCAGGTTGCAACTAATGAAAAACTGTTTTTT; CDR3 protein: CASWQVATNEKLFF
clone size: -; V gene: TRBV9; D gene: -; J gene: TRBJ1-4; CDR3 DNA: TGTGCCAGCAGCGCAGGTTGGACTAATGAAAAACTGTTTTTT; CDR3 protein: CASSAGWTNEKLFF
clone size: -; V gene: TRBV11-1; D gene: TRBD1; J gene: TRBJ1-2; CDR3 DNA: TGTGCCAGCAGCTTAGAGGGACAGGGGGCCTACACCTTC; CDR3 protein: CASSLEGQGAYTF
clone size: -; V gene: TRBV29-1; D gene: -; J gene: TRBJ1-1; CDR3 DNA: TGCAGCGCTCATACGAGGACTGAAGCTTTCTTT; CDR3 protein: CSAHTRTEAFF
clone size: -; V gene: TRBV3-1/TRBV3-2; D gene: -; J gene: TRBJ1-2; CDR3 DNA: TGTGCCAGCAGCCACGGGTACTACACCTTC; CDR3 protein: CASSHGYYTF
clone size: few; V gene: TRBV27; D gene: -; J gene: TRBJ2-3; CDR3 DNA: TGTGCCAGCAGTTTATCCAGGGCTCGGGATACGCAGTATTTT; CDR3 protein: CASSLSRARDTQYF
clone size: -; V gene: TRBV6-5; D gene: -; J gene: TRBJ2-5; CDR3 DNA: TGTGCCAGCAGTTATCTAATGGAAGAGACCCAGTACTTC; CDR3 protein: CASSYLMEETQYF
clone size: -; V gene: TRBV11-3; D gene: -; J gene: TRBJ2-2; CDR3 DNA: TGTGCCAGCAGCCCTCCGGGACACCGAACCGGGGAGCTGTTTTTT; CDR3 protein: CASSPPGHRTGELFF
clone size: -; V gene: TRBV2; D gene: TRBD2; J gene: TRBJ2-3; CDR3 DNA: TGTGCCAGCGGTCATCGGACTAGCGGCGACACAGATACGCAGTATTTT; CDR3 protein: CASGHRTSGDTDTQYF
clone size: -; V gene: TRBV4-3; D gene: TRBD1; J gene: TRBJ1-1; CDR3 DNA: TGCGCCAGCAGCCAAGTAGGACAGGCCTCTTCTGAAGCTTTCTTT; CDR3 protein: CASSQVGQASSEAFF
clone size: -; V gene: TRBV28; D gene: TRBD1; J gene: TRBJ2-5; CDR3 DNA: TGTGCCAGCAGTCCGCCGACAGGGAACAGGGAGACCCAGTACTTC; CDR3 protein: CASSPPTGNRETQYF
clone size: -; V gene: TRBV27; D gene: TRBD2; J gene: TRBJ2-1; CDR3 DNA: TGTGCCAGCAGAACTAGCGGGGGGGGTGGGTACAATGAGCAGTTCTTC; CDR3 protein: CASRTSGGGGYNEQFF
clone size: -; V gene: TRBV11-1; D gene: -; J gene: TRBJ1-1; CDR3 DNA: TGTGCCAGCAGCAAAACCCAGGTTTTGAACACTGAAGCTTTCTTT; CDR3 protein: CASSKTQVLNTEAFF
clone size: -; V gene: TRBV30; D gene: TRBD1; J gene: TRBJ1-4; CDR3 DNA: TGTGCCTGGAGTGTACAGGGGGCAGGTGAAAAACTGTTTTTT; CDR3 protein: CAWSVQGAGEKLFF
clone size: -; V gene: TRBV14; D gene: -; J gene: TRBJ1-2; CDR3 DNA: TGTGCCAGCAGCCAGGGCAGGGCCAGGGGAAACTATGGCTACACCTTC; CDR3 protein: CASSQGRARGNYGYTF
clone size: -; V gene: TRBV9; D gene: -; J gene: TRBJ2-1; CDR3 DNA: TGTGCCAGCGGGCTAGCAGTCAATGAGCAGTTCTTC; CDR3 protein: CASGLAVNEQFF
clone size: -; V gene: TRBV18; D gene: -; J gene: TRBJ1-3; CDR3 DNA: TGTGCCAGCTCCTACGAACAGTTCGGAAACACCATATATTTT; CDR3 protein: CASSYEQFGNTIYF
clone size: -; V gene: TRBV30; D gene: -; J gene: TRBJ1-2; CDR3 DNA: TGTGCCTGGAGTCGCGGGTATCTGGCCGGCTACACCTTC; CDR3 protein: CAWSRGYLAGYTF
clone size: -; V gene: TRBV6-5; D gene: -; J gene: TRBJ2-7; CDR3 DNA: TGTGCCAGCAGGAGGGCGACAGGATCGTCCTACGAGCAGTACTTC; CDR3 protein: CASRRATGSSYEQYF
clone size: -; V gene: TRBV9; D gene: -; J gene: TRBJ1-2; CDR3 DNA: TGTGCCAGCAGCGGATGGACAGCAGCTAACTATGGCTACACCTTC; CDR3 protein: CASSGWTAANYGYTF
clone size: -; V gene: TRBV3-1/TRBV3-2; D gene: TRBD1; J gene: TRBJ1-1; CDR3 DNA: TGTGCCAGCAGCCCTGGACAGGGAGGGACTGAAGCTTTCTTT; CDR3 protein: CASSPGQGGTEAFF
clone size: -; V gene: TRBV10-2; D gene: -; J gene: TRBJ1-1; CDR3 DNA: TGCGCCAGCAGTGAGGTCATAGGCAGTGACAGTGAAGCTTTCTTT; CDR3 protein: CASSEVIGSDSEAFF
clone size: -; V gene: TRBV18; D gene: TRBD1; J gene: TRBJ1-2; CDR3 DNA: TGTGCCAGCTCACCAGGGACAGGGAACTATGGCTACACCTTC; CDR3 protein: CASSPGTGNYGYTF
clone size: -; V gene: TRBV19; D gene: TRBD2; J gene: TRBJ2-1; CDR3 DNA: TGTGCCAGTAGTCCGAGACTAGCGGGAGTAAGGTATGAGCAGTTCTTC; CDR3 protein: CASSPRLAGVRYEQFF
clone size: -; V gene: TRBV2; D gene: -; J gene: TRBJ1-1; CDR3 DNA: TGTGCCAGCAGTGTCGAAGCGAACACTGAAGCTTTCTTT; CDR3 protein: CASSVEANTEAFF
clone size: -; V gene: TRBV15; D gene: -; J gene: TRBJ2-7; CDR3 DNA: TGTGCCACCAGCAGAGATGTACAGCTGACCTACGAGCAGTACTTC; CDR3 protein: CATSRDVQLTYEQYF